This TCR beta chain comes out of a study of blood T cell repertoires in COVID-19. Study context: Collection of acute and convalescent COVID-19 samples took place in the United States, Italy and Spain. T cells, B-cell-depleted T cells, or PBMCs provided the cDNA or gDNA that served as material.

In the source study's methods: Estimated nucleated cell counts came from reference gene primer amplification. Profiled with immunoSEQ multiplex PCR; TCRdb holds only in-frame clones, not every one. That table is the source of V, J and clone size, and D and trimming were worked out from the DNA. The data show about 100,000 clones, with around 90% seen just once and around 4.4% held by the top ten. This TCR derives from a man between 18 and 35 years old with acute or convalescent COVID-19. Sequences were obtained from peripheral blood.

CDR3 region: CASSLTSGPSYEQYF. In DNA form, the CDR3 reads TGTGCCAGCAGCTTGACTAGCGGGCCCTCCTACGAGCAGTACTTC. The J gene is TRBJ2-7, the V gene TRBV11-3; 10 nucleotides align to TRBD2. Germline values: CDR1 SGHNT, CDR2 YENEEA. The CDR3 runs to 15 residues. The trim removed 3 bases at V and 0 bases at J, leaving 2 bases unmatched.